The 11 T cell receptor beta chains below come from one sample, sequenced in a study of human T cells and chemical hapten exposure. TCRdb called the RACE reads again in MiXCR, with one record for every CDR3 protein. Among a few hundred thousand distinct CDR3 sequences listed, just under 6.5% were seen once. Documented time point: patch test 2, 6 weeks after DPC sensitization. Regarding treatment: therapeutic diphenylcyclopropenone sensitization with weekly scalp DPC. The source material was whole blood, sampled in connection with sensitization to the hapten diphenylcyclopropenone (DPC). The receptors were gathered from a woman aged 18-29 years with alopecia areata. Some clones in this sample may be carry-over from other donors' samples.

The chain links TRBV28 to TRBJ2-2; D uncertain. V lost 4 bases, J lost 4 bases, and 7 bases lay in between. The germline gives CDR1 MDHEN, CDR2 SYDVKM. The CDR3 is 13 amino acids. CDR3 coding DNA: TGTGCCAGCAGTTCCCGTATCACCGGGGAGCTGTTTTTT. This translates into CASSSRITGELFF.

This clonotype was found many times. The rearrangement links TRBV12-3 or TRBV12-4 to TRBJ1-2, with 8 bases that match TRBD1. V gave up 4 bases and J gave up 3 bases; unmatched junction bases: 7. This CDR3 has 15 residues. The CDR3 bases are TGTGCCAGCAGTTCCCGGACAGGGCCTGACTATGGCTACACCTTC. Amino acids: CASSSRTGPDYGYTF.

This CDR3 reads CASSYPDGVDTQYF. Here the CDR3 DNA reads TGTGCCAGCAGTTACCCCGACGGGGTCGATACGCAGTATTTT. The chain joins TRBV6-2 or TRBV6-3 to TRBJ2-3; perhaps TRBD2 as D (5 bases). The CDR3 consists of 14 residues. Between the trimmed V and J ends, which lost 2 bases and 6 bases, there was a span of 12 bases. CDR1 is MNHEY and CDR2 is SVGEGT in the germline V gene.

CDR3 in DNA: TGTGCCAGCAGTTACGCAGGGGAGGGGACAGATACGCAGTATTTT. As protein: CASSYAGEGTDTQYF. The chain joins TRBV6-5 to TRBJ2-3; D is possibly TRBD2 (7 bases). Germline V gene lookup returns CDR1 MNHEY and CDR2 SVGAGI. The CDR3 is made up of 15 amino acids. V was cut by 2 bases and J by 3 bases, with 12 bases left in between.

This clonotype showed up many times. This chain connects TRBV6-2 or TRBV6-3 to TRBJ1-1; no clear D. The CDR3 has 13 amino acids. The germline gives CDR1 MNHEY, CDR2 SVGEGT. Trimming cost V 5 bases and J 0 bases, with 7 bases left between them. This chain's CDR3 is CASSTTLNTEAFF. The CDR3 DNA reads TGTGCCAGCAGTACGACACTGAACACTGAAGCTTTCTTT.

This clonotype was observed many times. The genes are TRBV2 and TRBJ1-5; TRBD1 aligns across 7 bases. The CDR3 spans 14 residues. Germline V gene sequence: CDR1 SNHLY, CDR2 FYNNEI. Trimming took 7 bases from V and 6 from J; bases not matched to a gene: 9. CDR3 sequence (DNA): TGTGCCAGCACCAGACAGGGAACGGGTCAGCCCCAGCATTTT. This codes for CASTRQGTGQPQHF.

As DNA, the CDR3 is TGTGCCAGCGCGACAGGGGGTACAGATACGCAGTATTTT. Residues: CASATGGTDTQYF. The V and J genes are TRBV7-9 and TRBJ2-3; TRBD1 agrees at 9 bases. CDR3 length: 13 residues. Germline-derived CDR1 and CDR2 are SEHNR and FQNEAQ (reference sequence). Trimming at V came to 8 bases and at J to 3 bases, leaving 3 bases not matched to a gene. The full variable domain, its missing parts supplied by reference TRBV7-9 and TRBJ2-3, is DTGVSQNPRHKITKRGQNVTFRCDPISEHNRLYWYRQTLGQGPEFLTYFQNEAQLEKSRLLSDRFSAERPKGSFSTLEIQRTEQGDSAMYLCASATGGTDTQYFGPGTRLTVL.

The sample holds many counts of this clonotype. The V call is TRBV12-3 or TRBV12-4, the J call TRBJ1-1; D is uncertain. The V end was cut by 1 base, the J end by 6 bases, with 15 bases between. This CDR3 is built from 15 residues. This chain's CDR3 is CASSLVGAPRAEAFF. As DNA, the CDR3 is TGTGCCAGCAGTTTAGTGGGAGCCCCCCGCGCTGAAGCTTTCTTT.

J is TRBJ1-6 and V is TRBV10-2; D is undetermined. Trimming removed 0 bases from V and 11 bases from J, with 11 bases in between. CDR1 is WSHSY and CDR2 is SAAADI in the germline V gene. This CDR3 contains 14 residues. CDR3 nucleotides: TGCGCCAGCAGTGAGTCATCTGCCGTTACACCCCTCCACTTT. Its translation: CASSESSAVTPLHF.

This clonotype was detected a few times. The chain is built from TRBV2 and TRBJ2-3; 7 positions match TRBD1. The ends lost 4 bases at V and 2 bases at J; junction bases unmatched: 6. Germline V gene data show CDR1 as SNHLY and CDR2 as FYNNEI. This CDR3 spans 15 amino acids. The CDR3, as DNA: TGTGCCAGCAGTGGTAGGGACAGATACACAGATACGCAGTATTTT. It translates to CASSGRDRYTDTQYF.

Ten or more counts support this clonotype. The chain joins TRBV28 to TRBJ1-3; 7 nucleotides agree with TRBD1. This CDR3 is 16 amino acids long. The V gene end was trimmed by 5 bases and the J gene end by 2 bases; junction bases not matched to a gene: 9. Germline CDR1 reads MDHEN; CDR2 reads SYDVKM. The CDR3 loop reads CASSISQGFPGNTIYF. CDR3 in DNA: TGTGCCAGCAGTATCTCACAGGGGTTCCCTGGAAACACCATATATTTT.